These 19 T cell receptor beta chains were all obtained from the same sample, sequenced in a study of cytomegalovirus exposure and HLA in healthy donors. Assay: immunoSEQ multiplex PCR; the TCRdb copy retains only in-frame clones and omits some. The repertoire has 150,000 to 200,000 clones, roughly 95% of them found once; the top ten carry around 0.9%. What was sequenced was PBMCs. The receptors stem from a woman younger than 30 in good health and CMV-seronegative.

This clone has a single count. The CDR3 loop is CASRLEDRDTGELFF. DNA for the CDR3: TGTGCCAGCCGATTAGAGGACAGGGACACCGGGGAGCTGTTTTTT. This sequence joins TRBV27 and TRBJ2-2; 8 nucleotides align to TRBD1. J gave up 3 bases and V 8 bases, and 8 bases lay outside the gene matches. CDR3 length equals 15 residues. Per germline, CDR1 MNHEY and CDR2 SMNVEV (reference sequence).

This chain links TRBV7-2 with TRBJ1-6; D is undetermined. Trimming removed 2 bases from V and 5 bases from J, with 4 bases in between. The germline V gene encodes CDR1 SGHTA and CDR2 FQGNSA. CDR3 length: 13 amino acids. In nucleotides, the CDR3 is TGTGCCAGCAGCTTACAGGATAATTCACCCCTCCACTTT. This encodes CASSLQDNSPLHF.

Only one count was recorded for this clone. The chain uses TRBV2 and TRBJ1-1, with 8 bases lining up with TRBD1. This CDR3 has 15 residues. With V trimmed by 8 bases and J by 0 bases, 8 bases remained unmatched. Germline V gene sequence: CDR1 SNHLY, CDR2 FYNNEI. CDR3 residues: CASGGGQAMNTEAFF. DNA of the CDR3: TGTGCCAGCGGGGGGGGACAGGCGATGAACACTGAAGCTTTCTTT. The whole variable domain, filled in from reference TRBV2 and TRBJ1-1, reads EPEVTQTPSHQVTQMGQEVILRCVPISNHLYFYWYRQILGQKVEFLVSFYNNEISEKSEIFDDQFSVERPDGSNFTLKIRSTKLEDSAMYFCASGGGQAMNTEAFFGQGTRLTVV.

The rearrangement uses TRBV2 and TRBJ1-6, with 10 bases matching TRBD1. Trimming took 6 bases from V and 8 from J; bases not matched to a gene: 7. The V gene's germline CDR1 is SNHLY and CDR2 FYNNEI. The CDR3 has 15 amino acids. CDR3 amino acids: CASRGGQGSHSPLHF. The CDR3 DNA follows: TGTGCCAGCAGGGGGGGACAGGGGAGTCATTCACCCCTCCACTTT.

The rearrangement links TRBV27 to TRBJ2-2, with 16 bases lining up with TRBD2. Trimming at V came to 2 bases and at J to 0 bases, leaving 6 bases not matched to a gene. CDR1 is MNHEY and CDR2 is SMNVEV in the germline V gene (reference sequence). This CDR3 comprises 20 residues. DNA for the CDR3: TGTGCCAGCAGTTTAAGACATGGGACTAGCGGGGGGGCGAACACCGGGGAGCTGTTTTTT. Translation gives CASSLRHGTSGGANTGELFF.

DNA of the CDR3: TGTGCCAGCAGCCCTGATAGGACAGGCGATACGCAGTATTTT. Its translation is CASSPDRTGDTQYF. This rearrangement joins TRBV7-8 to TRBJ2-3, with TRBD1 matching 7 bases. Germline V gene lookup returns CDR1 SGHVS and CDR2 FQNEAQ. This CDR3 has 14 amino acids. The trim removed 5 bases at V and 6 bases at J, leaving 8 bases unmatched.

The chain has TRBV11-2 and TRBJ2-2; D may be TRBD2 (5 bases). From germline, CDR1 is SGHAT and CDR2 FQNNGV. Trimming removed 3 bases from V and 0 bases from J, with 8 bases in between. The CDR3 extends over 15 amino acids. This CDR3 is CASSLELANTGELFF. The CDR3 DNA reads TGTGCCAGCAGCTTGGAACTAGCGAACACCGGGGAGCTGTTTTTT.

This chain joins TRBV19 and TRBJ2-2, with D possibly TRBD1 on 5 matching bases. V was clipped by 7 bases and J by 4 bases, with 13 bases between them. In germline, CDR1 is LNHDA, CDR2 SQIVND (reference sequence). The CDR3 is 14 residues long. The CDR3 reads CASTNQQVTGELFF. The CDR3 nucleotides are TGTGCCAGTACCAACCAACAGGTCACCGGGGAGCTGTTTTTT.

The chain joins TRBV12-5 to TRBJ2-7, with no clear D. The CDR3 is made up of 11 amino acids. Looked up from germline, CDR1 is LGHNT and CDR2 is FRNRAP. Trimming pared 3 bases from V and 11 bases from J, leaving 11 bases between. CDR3 DNA sequence: TGTGCTAGTGGTTTCGAGTGCCTGGAGTACTTC. Its protein product is CASGFECLEYF. Variable domain in full (rest from reference TRBV12-5 and TRBJ2-7): DARVTQTPRHKVTEMGQEVTMRCQPILGHNTVFWYRQTMMQGLELLAYFRNRAPLDDSGMPKDRFSAEMPDATLATLKIQPSEPRDSAVYFCASGFECLEYFGPGTRLTVT.

The V and J genes are TRBV6-5 and TRBJ2-5; 8 nucleotides agree with TRBD2. The germline V gene encodes CDR1 MNHEY and CDR2 SVGAGI. The CDR3 spans 15 residues. With V trimmed by 0 bases and J by 1 base, 1 base remained unmatched. In DNA form, the CDR3 reads TGTGCCAGCAGTTACTCACTAGCGGCCCAAGAGACCCAGTACTTC. Its translation: CASSYSLAAQETQYF.

This clone showed up just once. For the CDR3, the DNA is TGTGCCAGCAGCCCCAGGACAGGGGGCGGTTGGACTGAAGCTTTCTTT. This sequence encodes CASSPRTGGGWTEAFF. V is TRBV11-2 and J is TRBJ1-1, with 11 bases that match TRBD1. Germline V gives CDR1 SGHAT, CDR2 FQNNGV. The ends lost 5 bases at V and 5 bases at J; junction bases unmatched: 10. The CDR3 covers 16 residues.

V is TRBV4-1 and J is TRBJ2-7; 10 nucleotides line up with TRBD2. The CDR3 sequence is 15 residues long. Losses at the gene ends were 2 bases for V and 0 bases for J; bases not matched to a gene: 1. Germline assignment: CDR1 MGHRA and CDR2 YSYEKL. CDR3 DNA sequence: TGCGCCAGCAGCCAACTAGCGGGGGCCTCCTACGAGCAGTACTTC. Translating it yields CASSQLAGASYEQYF.

V and J are TRBV19 and TRBJ1-4, with D possibly matching TRBD1 (5 bases). The germline V and J ends were trimmed by 10 bases and 7 bases, with 22 bases remaining between them. The CDR3 runs to 15 residues. Germline CDR1 LNHDA, CDR2 SQIVND (reference sequence). The CDR3 region has the DNA TGTGCCACCGCGAATCAGGGAAGGGTGCGTGAAAAACTGTTTTTT. Translation: CATANQGRVREKLFF.

The rearrangement joins TRBV5-1 to TRBJ2-5, with 9 nucleotides matching TRBD1. Germline CDR1 and CDR2: SGHRS and YFSETQ. With 0 bases clipped from V and 4 bases from J, the junction kept 7 bases outside the gene matches. The CDR3 runs to 16 residues. The CDR3 is CASSLVRTGARETQYF. The CDR3 DNA reads as TGCGCCAGCAGCTTGGTAAGGACAGGGGCGAGAGAGACCCAGTACTTC.

With regard to this clone: The junction differs from germline at one of its ends, possibly a read error. V is TRBV7-2 and J is TRBJ2-2, with 12 bases lining up with TRBD2. CDR1 and CDR2 from the germline V gene are SGHTA and FQGNSA. The CDR3 is 15 residues long. CDR3: CASSLAGGPTGELFF. The CDR3 DNA sequence: TGTGCCAGCAGCCTAGCGGGGGGGCCCACCGGGGAGCTGTTTTTT.

The chain has TRBV19 and TRBJ1-2; D is perhaps TRBD1 (6 bases). Germline V CDR1 and CDR2: LNHDA, SQIVND (reference sequence). The CDR3 is 15 amino acids. Trimming took 6 bases from V and 0 from J, leaving 14 bases between them. The CDR3 here is CASRPGTRANYGYTF. In DNA form, the CDR3 reads TGTGCCAGTAGACCCGGGACAAGAGCTAACTATGGCTACACCTTC.

This chain uses TRBV5-6 with TRBJ1-1; TRBD1 matches 9 bases. The CDR3 has 15 amino acids. V shed 0 bases, J shed 5 bases, and the junction held 5 bases outside the gene matches. In germline, CDR1 is SGHDT, CDR2 YYEEEE. In DNA, the CDR3 is TGTGCCAGCAGCTTGGTGGGACAGGGCGGGACTGAAGCTTTCTTT. This translates into CASSLVGQGGTEAFF.

The chain links TRBV11-1 to TRBJ2-7, with 10 bases fitting TRBD1. The CDR3 is 15 amino acids. Germline CDR1 is SGHAT and CDR2 is FQDESV (reference sequence). The junction had 9 bases not matched to a gene; V was cut back by 5 bases and J by 5 bases. The CDR3 DNA reads TGTGCCAGCAGCCCAAGGGGACAGGGGAGACACGAGCAGTACTTC. It translates to CASSPRGQGRHEQYF.

This rearrangement joins TRBV9 to TRBJ2-2; 8 bases align to TRBD2. V trimming: 1 base; J trimming: 3 bases; junction bases outside the gene matches: 5. This CDR3 region has 16 residues. Per the germline V gene, CDR1 is SGDLS and CDR2 is YYNGEE. The CDR3 is CASSVQSGGYTGELFF. CDR3 nucleotide sequence: TGTGCCAGCAGCGTACAGAGCGGGGGTTACACCGGGGAGCTGTTTTTT.